This T cell receptor beta chain was obtained from a study of T cell responses to AZD1222 COVID-19 vaccine. Assay: immunoSEQ multiplex PCR; the TCRdb copy retains only in-frame clones and omits some. This sample carries about 140,000 clones, almost 90% of them seen once, and the ten largest clones take 1.5% to 2%. V gave up 2 bases and J gave up 4 bases, with 3 bases separating them. The CDR3 runs 11 residues. CDR1 and CDR2 from the germline V gene are SEHNR and FQNEAQ (reference sequence). Findings and limits, study-wide: CD4 TCRs linked to vaccination spanned spike, dominating at 160-218 and 743-854. White British people made up most donors, females outnumbered males, and clonal diversity was possibly underestimated.

This clone was recorded a few times. Its antigen is still unknown. The chain links TRBV7-9 to TRBJ2-7, with D unresolved. The sequencing used peripheral blood, collected 28 days after the second AZD1222 dose. The receptor was derived from an adult who received the AZD1222 COVID-19 vaccine. The chain's CDR3 is CASSLIYEQYF. CDR3 DNA: TGTGCCAGCAGCTTAATTTACGAGCAGTACTTC.